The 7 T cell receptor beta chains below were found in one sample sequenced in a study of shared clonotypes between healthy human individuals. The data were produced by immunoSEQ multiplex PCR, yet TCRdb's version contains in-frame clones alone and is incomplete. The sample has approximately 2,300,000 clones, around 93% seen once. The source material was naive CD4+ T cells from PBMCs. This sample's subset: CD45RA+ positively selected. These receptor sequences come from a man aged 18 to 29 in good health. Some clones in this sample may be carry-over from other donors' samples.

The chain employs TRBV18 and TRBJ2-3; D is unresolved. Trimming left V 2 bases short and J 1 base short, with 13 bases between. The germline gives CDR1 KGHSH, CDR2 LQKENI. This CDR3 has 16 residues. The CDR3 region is CASSPRTSRGTDTQYF. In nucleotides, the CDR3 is TGTGCCAGCTCACCAAGGACGAGCCGTGGCACAGATACGCAGTATTTT.

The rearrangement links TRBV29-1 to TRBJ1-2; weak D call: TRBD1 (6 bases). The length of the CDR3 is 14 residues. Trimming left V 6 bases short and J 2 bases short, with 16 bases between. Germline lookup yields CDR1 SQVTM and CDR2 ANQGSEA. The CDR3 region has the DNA TGCAGCGTGACCCTAGGACAGTCCAACTATGGCTACACCTTC. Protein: CSVTLGQSNYGYTF.

CDR3 nucleotides: TGTGCCAGCAGCCGGACAGGTCCCCGTAATAGCAATCAGCCCCAGCATTTT. Its protein product is CASSRTGPRNSNQPQHF. The chain couples TRBV5-8 to TRBJ1-5, with 7 bases aligning to TRBD1. Germline V lookup: CDR1 SGHTS, CDR2 YDEGEE. J was trimmed by 0 bases and V by 4 bases; bases with no gene match: 10. The CDR3 loop spans 17 amino acids.

This chain's CDR3 is CASSRTSGSDTQYF. CDR3 coding DNA: TGTGCCAGCAGCCGGACTAGCGGGAGCGATACGCAGTATTTT. The gene calls are TRBV5-6 and TRBJ2-3; 13 nucleotides line up with TRBD2. The CDR3 length is 14 residues. Germline V lookup: CDR1 SGHDT, CDR2 YYEEEE. J lost 6 bases, V lost 4 bases, and 2 bases had no gene match.

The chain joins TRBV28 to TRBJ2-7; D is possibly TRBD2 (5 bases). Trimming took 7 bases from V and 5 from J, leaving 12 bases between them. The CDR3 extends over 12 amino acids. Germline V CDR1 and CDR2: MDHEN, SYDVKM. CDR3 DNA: TGTGCCAGCAACGAGCGGAGCGACGAGCAGTACTTC. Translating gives CASNERSDEQYF.

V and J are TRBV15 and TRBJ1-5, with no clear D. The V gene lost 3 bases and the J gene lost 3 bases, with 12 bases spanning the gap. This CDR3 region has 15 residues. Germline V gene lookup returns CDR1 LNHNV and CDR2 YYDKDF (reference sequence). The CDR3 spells CATSSVKGFNQPQHF. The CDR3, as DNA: TGTGCCACCAGCAGTGTGAAAGGTTTCAATCAGCCCCAGCATTTT.

CDR3 coding DNA: TGCGCCAGCAGCGTTGACGTCGTGGTTACTGAAGCTTTCTTT. The encoded protein is CASSVDVVVTEAFF. This chain connects TRBV4-1 to TRBJ1-1, with D unclear. Trimming shortened V by 5 bases and J by 5 bases, and 15 bases separated the two germline ends. The germline CDR1 and CDR2 sequences are MGHRA and YSYEKL. This CDR3 has 14 amino acids.